In its sample, the clone carrying this T cell receptor beta chain was seen a few times. Trimming cost V 7 bases and J 4 bases, with 8 bases left between them. The CDR3 has 12 amino acids. Germline V gene data show CDR1 as MDHEN and CDR2 as SYDVKM. MiXCR, run by TCRdb on the 5' RACE reads, gives a single entry per CDR3 protein. In the table there are 30,000 to 45,000 distinct CDR3 sequences, about 7.4% of which are singletons. The data originate from a study of chronic HIV infection and antiretroviral therapy. The sample taken for sequencing was peripheral blood. The receptor comes from an adult who had HIV and had not received antiretroviral therapy, or was an uninfected healthy control (not recorded which). The chain is built from TRBV28 and TRBJ1-5; unclear D gene. The CDR3 sequence: CASNDGNQPQHF. CDR3 in DNA: TGTGCCAGCAATGACGGAAATCAGCCCCAGCATTTT.